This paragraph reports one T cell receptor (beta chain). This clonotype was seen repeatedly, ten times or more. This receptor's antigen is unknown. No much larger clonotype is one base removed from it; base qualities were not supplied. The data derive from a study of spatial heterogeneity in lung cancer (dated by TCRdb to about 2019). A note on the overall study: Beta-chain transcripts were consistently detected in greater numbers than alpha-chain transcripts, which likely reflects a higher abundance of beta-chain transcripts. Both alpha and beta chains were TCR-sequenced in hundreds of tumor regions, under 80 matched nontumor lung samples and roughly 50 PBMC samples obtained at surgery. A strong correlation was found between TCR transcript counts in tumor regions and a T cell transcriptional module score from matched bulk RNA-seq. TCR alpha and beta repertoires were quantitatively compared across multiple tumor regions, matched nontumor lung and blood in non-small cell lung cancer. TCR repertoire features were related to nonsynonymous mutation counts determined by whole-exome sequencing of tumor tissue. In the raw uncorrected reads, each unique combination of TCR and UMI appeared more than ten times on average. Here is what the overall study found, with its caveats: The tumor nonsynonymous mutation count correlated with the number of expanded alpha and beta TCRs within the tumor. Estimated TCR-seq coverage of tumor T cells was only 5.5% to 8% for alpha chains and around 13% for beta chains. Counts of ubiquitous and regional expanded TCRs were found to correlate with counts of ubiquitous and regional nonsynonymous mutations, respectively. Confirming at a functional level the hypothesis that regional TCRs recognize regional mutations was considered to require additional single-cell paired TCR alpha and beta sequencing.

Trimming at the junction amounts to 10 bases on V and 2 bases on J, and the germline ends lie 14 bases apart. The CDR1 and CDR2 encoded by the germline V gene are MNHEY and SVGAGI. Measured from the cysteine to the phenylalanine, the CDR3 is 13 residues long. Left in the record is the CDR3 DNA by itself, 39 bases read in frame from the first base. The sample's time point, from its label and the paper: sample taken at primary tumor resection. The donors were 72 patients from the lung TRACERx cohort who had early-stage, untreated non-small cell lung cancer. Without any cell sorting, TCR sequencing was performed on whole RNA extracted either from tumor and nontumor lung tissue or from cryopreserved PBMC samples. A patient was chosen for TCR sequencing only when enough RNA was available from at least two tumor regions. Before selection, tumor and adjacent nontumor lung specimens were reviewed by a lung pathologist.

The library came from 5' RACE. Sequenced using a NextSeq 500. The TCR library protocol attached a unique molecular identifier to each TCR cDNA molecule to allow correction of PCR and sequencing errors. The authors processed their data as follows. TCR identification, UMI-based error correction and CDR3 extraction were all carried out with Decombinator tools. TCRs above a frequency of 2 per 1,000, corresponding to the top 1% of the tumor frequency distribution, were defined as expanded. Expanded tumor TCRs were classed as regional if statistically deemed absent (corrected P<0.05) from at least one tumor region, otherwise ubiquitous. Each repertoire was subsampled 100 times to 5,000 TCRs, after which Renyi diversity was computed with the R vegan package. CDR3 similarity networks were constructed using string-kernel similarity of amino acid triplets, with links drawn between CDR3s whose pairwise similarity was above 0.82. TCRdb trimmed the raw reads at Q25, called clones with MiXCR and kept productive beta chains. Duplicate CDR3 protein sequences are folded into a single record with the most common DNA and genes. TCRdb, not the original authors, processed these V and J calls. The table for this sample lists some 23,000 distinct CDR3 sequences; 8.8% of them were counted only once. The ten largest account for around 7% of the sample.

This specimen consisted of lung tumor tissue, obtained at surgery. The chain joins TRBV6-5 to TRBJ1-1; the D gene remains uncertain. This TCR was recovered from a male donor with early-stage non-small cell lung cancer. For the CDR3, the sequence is CAIPKKNNTEAFF. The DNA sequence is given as TGTGCCATCCCTAAGAAGAATAACACTGAAGCTTTCTTT.